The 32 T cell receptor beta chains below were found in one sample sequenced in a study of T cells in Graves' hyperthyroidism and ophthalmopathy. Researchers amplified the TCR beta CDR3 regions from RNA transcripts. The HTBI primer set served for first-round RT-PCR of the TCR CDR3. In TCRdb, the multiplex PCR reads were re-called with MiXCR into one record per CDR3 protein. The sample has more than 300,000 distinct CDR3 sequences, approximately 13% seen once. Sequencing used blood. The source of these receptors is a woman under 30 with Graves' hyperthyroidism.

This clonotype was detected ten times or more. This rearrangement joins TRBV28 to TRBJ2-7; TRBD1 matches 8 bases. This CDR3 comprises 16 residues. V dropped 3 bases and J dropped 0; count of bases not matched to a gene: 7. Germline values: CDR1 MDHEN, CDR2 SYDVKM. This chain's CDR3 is CASSLGPGQVSYEQYF. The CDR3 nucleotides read TGTGCCAGCAGTTTGGGACCGGGACAGGTCTCCTACGAGCAGTACTTC.

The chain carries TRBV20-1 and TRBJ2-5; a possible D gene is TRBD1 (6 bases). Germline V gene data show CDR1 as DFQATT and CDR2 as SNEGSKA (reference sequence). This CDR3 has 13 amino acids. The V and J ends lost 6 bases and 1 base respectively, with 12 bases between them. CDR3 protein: CSARLGAQETQYF. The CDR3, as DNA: TGCAGTGCCAGACTGGGGGCCCAAGAGACCCAGTACTTC.

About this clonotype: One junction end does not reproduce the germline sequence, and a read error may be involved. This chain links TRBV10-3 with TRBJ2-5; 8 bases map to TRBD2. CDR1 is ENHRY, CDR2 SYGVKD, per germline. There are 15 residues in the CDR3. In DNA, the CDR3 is TGTGCCATCAGTGAGTCAACGGGCCTTAGGGCGGGAGGTGACTTC. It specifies CAISESTGLRAGGDF.

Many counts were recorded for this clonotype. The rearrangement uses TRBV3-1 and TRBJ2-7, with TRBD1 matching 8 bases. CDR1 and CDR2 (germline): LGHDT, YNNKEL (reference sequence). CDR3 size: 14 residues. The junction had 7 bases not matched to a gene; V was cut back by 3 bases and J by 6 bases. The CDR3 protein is CASSQDRVALEQYF. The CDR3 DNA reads TGTGCCAGCAGCCAGGACAGGGTTGCTCTCGAGCAGTACTTC.

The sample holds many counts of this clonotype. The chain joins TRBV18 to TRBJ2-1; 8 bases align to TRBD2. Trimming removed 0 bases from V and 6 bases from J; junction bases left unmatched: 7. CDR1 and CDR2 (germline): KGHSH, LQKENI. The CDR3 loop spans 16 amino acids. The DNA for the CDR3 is TGTGCCAGCTCACCACCGAGAGCGGGGGTCAGCAATGAGCAGTTCTTC. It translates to CASSPPRAGVSNEQFF.

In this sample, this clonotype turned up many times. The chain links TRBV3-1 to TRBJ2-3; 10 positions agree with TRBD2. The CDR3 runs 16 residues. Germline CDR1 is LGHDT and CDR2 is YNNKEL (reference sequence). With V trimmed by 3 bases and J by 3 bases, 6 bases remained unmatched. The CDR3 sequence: CASSQVLAGATDTQYF. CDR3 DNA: TGTGCCAGCAGCCAGGTGCTAGCGGGAGCGACAGATACGCAGTATTTT.

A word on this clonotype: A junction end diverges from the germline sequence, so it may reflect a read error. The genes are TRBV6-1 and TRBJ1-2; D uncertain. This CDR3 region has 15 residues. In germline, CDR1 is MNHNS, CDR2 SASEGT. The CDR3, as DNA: TGTGCCAGCAGTGAAGAGGTGCGGGGTCCGTATGGCCACACCTTC. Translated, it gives CASSEEVRGPYGHTF.

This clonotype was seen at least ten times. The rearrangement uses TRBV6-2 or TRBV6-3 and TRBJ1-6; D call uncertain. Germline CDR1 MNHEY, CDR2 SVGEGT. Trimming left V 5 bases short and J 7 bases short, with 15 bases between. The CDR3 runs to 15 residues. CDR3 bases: TGTGCCAGCAGTCGAATTCCGAAAACCAATTCACCCCTCCACTTT. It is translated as CASSRIPKTNSPLHF.

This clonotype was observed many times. CDR3 DNA: TGCAGTGCCTCGTCGACAGGGCCAATGACCTACGAGCAGTACTTC. Amino acids: CSASSTGPMTYEQYF. The J gene is TRBJ2-7, the V gene TRBV20-1, with 7 bases lining up with TRBD1. Germline lookup yields CDR1 DFQATT and CDR2 SNEGSKA (reference sequence). This CDR3 comprises 15 residues. The ends lost 6 bases at V and 2 bases at J; junction bases unmatched: 13.

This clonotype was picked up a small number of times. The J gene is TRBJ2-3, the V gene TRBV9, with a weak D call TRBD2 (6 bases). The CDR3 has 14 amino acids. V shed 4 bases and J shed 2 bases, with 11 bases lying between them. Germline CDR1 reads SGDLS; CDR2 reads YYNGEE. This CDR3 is CASSPARDTDTQYF. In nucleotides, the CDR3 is TGTGCCAGCAGCCCCGCGCGGGACACAGATACGCAGTATTTT.

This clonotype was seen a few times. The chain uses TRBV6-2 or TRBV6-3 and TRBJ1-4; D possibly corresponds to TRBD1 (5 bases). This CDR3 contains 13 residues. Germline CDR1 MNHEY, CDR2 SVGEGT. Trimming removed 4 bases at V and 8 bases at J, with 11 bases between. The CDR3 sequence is CASSSGPIEKLFF. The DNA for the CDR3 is TGTGCCAGCAGTTCGGGACCGATAGAAAAACTGTTTTTT.

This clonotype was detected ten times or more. Written as DNA, the CDR3 is TGTGCCAGCAGTTTAGACAGAAACATTCAGTACTTC. Translating gives CASSLDRNIQYF. The gene calls are TRBV28 and TRBJ2-4; D may be TRBD1 (5 bases). Germline V gene data show CDR1 as MDHEN and CDR2 as SYDVKM. CDR3 length: 12 residues. Trimming pared 2 bases from V and 6 bases from J, leaving 5 bases between.

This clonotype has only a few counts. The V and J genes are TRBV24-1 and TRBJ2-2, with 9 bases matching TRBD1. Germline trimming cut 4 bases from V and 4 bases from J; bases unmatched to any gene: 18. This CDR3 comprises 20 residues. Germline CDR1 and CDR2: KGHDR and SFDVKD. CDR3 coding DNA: TGTGCCACCAGTGACGATTTCCCGTCGCCGACAGGGGGATCCACCGGGGAGCTGTTTTTT. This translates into CATSDDFPSPTGGSTGELFF.

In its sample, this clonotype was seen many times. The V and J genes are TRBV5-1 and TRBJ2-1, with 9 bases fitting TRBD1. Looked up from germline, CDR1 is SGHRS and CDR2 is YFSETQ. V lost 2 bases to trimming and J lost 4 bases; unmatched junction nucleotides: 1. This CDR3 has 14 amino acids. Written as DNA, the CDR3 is TGCGCCAGCAGCTTCGGGACAGGGTACAATGAGCAGTTCTTC. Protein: CASSFGTGYNEQFF.

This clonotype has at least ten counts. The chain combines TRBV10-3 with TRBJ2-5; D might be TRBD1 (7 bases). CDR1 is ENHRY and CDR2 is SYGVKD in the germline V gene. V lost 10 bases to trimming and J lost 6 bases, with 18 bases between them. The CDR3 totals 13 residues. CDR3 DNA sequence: TGTGCCACCTACCCAGGGGGGCTACAGACCCAGTACTTC. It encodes CATYPGGLQTQYF.

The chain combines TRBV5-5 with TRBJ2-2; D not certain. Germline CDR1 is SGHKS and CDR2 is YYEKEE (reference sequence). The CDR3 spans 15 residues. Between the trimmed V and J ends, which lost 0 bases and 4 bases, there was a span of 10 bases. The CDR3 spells CASSLGALGTGELFF. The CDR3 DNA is TGTGCCAGCAGCTTGGGGGCGTTGGGCACCGGGGAGCTGTTTTTT. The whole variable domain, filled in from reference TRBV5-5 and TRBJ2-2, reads DAGVTQSPTHLIKTRGQQVTLRCSPISGHKSVSWYQQVLGQGPQFIFQYYEKEERGRGNFPDRFSARQFPNYSSELNVNALLLGDSALYLCASSLGALGTGELFFGEGSRLTVL.

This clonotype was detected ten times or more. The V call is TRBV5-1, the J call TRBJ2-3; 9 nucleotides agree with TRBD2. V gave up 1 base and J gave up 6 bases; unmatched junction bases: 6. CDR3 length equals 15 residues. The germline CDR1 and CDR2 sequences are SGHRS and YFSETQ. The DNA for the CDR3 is TGCGCCAGCAGCTTGATGGCGGGGGGGCCGGATACGCAGTATTTT. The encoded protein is CASSLMAGGPDTQYF.

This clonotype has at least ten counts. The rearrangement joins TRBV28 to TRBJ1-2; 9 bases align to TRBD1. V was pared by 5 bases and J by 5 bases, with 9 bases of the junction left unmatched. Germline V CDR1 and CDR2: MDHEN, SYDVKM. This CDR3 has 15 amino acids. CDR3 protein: CASSPRDRASYGYTF. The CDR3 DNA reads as TGTGCCAGCAGTCCCCGGGACAGGGCTTCTTATGGCTACACCTTC.

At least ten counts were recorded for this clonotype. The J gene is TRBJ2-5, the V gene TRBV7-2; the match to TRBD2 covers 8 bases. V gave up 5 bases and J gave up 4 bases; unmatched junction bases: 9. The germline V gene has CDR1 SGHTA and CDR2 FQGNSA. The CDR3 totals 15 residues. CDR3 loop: CASSRGGLAGETQYF. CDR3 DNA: TGTGCCAGCAGCCGGGGGGGTCTAGCGGGAGAGACCCAGTACTTC.

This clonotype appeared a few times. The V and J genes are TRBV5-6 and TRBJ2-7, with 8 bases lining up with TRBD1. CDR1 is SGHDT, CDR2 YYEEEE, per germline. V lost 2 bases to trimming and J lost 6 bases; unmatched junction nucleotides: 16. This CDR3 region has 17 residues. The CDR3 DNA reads TGTGCCAGCAGCTTCTTTCAGGGGGCAGGGCCATCTCCCGAGCAGTACTTC. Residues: CASSFFQGAGPSPEQYF.

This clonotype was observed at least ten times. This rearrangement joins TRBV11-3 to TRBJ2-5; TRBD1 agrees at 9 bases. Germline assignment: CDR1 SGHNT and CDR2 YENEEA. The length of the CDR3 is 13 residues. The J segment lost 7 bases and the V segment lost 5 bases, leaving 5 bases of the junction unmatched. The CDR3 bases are TGTGCCAGCAGCACAGGGGGCATAGGGACCCAGTACTTC. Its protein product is CASSTGGIGTQYF.

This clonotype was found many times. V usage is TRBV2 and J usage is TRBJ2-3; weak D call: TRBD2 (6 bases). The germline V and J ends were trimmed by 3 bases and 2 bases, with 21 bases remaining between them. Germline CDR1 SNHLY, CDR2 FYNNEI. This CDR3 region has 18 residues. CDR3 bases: TGTGCCAGCAGTGACGTAGCGGAGACCTATTGGGACACAGATACGCAGTATTTT. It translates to CASSDVAETYWDTDTQYF. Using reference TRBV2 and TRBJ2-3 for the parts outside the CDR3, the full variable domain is EPEVTQTPSHQVTQMGQEVILRCVPISNHLYFYWYRQILGQKVEFLVSFYNNEISEKSEIFDDQFSVERPDGSNFTLKIRSTKLEDSAMYFCASSDVAETYWDTDTQYFGPGTRLTVL.

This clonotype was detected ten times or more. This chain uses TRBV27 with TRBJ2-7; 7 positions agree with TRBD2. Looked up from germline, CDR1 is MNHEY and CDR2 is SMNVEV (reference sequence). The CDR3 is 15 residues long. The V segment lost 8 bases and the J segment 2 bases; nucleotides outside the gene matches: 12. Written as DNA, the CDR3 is TGTGCCAGCGCTTGGTCCGCGGGGGAAACCTACGAGCAGTACTTC. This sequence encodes CASAWSAGETYEQYF.

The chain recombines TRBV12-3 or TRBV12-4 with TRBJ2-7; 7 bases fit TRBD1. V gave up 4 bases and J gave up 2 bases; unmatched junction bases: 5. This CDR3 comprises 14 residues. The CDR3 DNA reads TGTGCCAGCAGTTCGGACAGGTCCCCCTACGAGCAGTACTTC. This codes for CASSSDRSPYEQYF.

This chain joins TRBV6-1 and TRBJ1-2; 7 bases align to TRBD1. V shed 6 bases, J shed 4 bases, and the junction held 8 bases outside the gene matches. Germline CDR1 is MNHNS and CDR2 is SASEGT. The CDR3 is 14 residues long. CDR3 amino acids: CASSRDRLLYGYTF. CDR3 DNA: TGTGCCAGCAGCAGGGACAGACTCCTCTATGGCTACACCTTC.

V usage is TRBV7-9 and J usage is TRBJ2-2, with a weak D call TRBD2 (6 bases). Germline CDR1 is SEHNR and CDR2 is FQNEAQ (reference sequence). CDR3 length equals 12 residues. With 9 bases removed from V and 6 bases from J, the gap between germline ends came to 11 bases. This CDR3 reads CASTWGAGELFF. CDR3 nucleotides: TGTGCCAGTACCTGGGGGGCCGGGGAGCTGTTTTTT.

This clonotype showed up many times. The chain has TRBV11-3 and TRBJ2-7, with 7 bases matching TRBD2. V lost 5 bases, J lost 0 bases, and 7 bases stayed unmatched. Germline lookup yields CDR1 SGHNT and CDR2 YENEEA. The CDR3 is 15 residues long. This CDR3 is CASSLKAGSSYEQYF. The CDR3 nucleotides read TGTGCCAGCAGCCTAAAAGCGGGGAGCTCCTACGAGCAGTACTTC.

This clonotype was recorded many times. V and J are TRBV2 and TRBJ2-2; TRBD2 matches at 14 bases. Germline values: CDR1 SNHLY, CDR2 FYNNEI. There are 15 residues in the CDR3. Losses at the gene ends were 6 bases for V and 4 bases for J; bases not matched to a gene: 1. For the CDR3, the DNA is TGTGCCAGCAGGGGACTAGCGGGAGCCACCGGGGAGCTGTTTTTT. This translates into CASRGLAGATGELFF.

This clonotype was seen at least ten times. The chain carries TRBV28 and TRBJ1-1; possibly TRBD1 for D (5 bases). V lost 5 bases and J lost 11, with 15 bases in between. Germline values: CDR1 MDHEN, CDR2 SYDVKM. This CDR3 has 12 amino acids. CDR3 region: CASSLEGQAAFF. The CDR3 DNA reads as TGTGCCAGCAGTCTCGAGGGGCAGGCGGCTTTCTTT.

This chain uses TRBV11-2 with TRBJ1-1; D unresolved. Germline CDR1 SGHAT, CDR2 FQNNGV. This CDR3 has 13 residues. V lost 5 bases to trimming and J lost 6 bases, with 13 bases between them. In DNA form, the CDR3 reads TGTGCCAGCAGCCATCAGTGGGTTCCTGAAGCTTTCTTT. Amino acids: CASSHQWVPEAFF.

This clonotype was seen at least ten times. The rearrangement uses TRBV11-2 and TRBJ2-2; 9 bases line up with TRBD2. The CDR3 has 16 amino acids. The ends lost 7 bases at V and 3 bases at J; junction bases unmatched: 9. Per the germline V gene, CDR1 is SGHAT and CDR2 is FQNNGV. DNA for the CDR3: TGTGCCAGCACCCCCGGGATAGCGGGGGACACCGGGGAGCTGTTTTTT. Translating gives CASTPGIAGDTGELFF. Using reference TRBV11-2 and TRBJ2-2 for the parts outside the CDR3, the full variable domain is EAGVAQSPRYKIIEKRQSVAFWCNPISGHATLYWYQQILGQGPKLLIQFQNNGVVDDSQLPKDRFSAERLKGVDSTLKIQPAKLEDSAVYLCASTPGIAGDTGELFFGEGSRLTVL.

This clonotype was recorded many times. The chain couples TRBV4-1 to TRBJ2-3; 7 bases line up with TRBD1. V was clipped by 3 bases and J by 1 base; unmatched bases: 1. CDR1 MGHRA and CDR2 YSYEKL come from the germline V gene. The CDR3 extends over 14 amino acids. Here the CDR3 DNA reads TGCGCCAGCAGCCATGGACAGGGCACAGATACGCAGTATTTT. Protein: CASSHGQGTDTQYF.